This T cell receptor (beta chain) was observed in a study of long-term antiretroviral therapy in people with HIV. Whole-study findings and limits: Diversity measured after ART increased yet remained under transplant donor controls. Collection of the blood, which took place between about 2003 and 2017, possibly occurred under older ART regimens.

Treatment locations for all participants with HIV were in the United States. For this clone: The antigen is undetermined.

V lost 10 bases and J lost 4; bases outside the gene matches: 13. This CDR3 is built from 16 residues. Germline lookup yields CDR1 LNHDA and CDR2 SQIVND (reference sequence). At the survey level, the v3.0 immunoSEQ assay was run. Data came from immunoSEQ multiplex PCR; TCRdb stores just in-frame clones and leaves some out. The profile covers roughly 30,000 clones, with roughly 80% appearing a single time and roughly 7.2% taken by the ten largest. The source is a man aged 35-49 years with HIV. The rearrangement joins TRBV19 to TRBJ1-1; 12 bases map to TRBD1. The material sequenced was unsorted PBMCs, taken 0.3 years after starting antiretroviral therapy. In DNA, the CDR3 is TGTGCCACCCGGCCGGGGGACAGGGGGCCTCGCACTGAAGCTTTCTTT. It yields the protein CATRPGDRGPRTEAFF.